This entry is about one T cell receptor beta chain. This sample was included in a study of blood T cell repertoires in COVID-19. Method: immunoSEQ multiplex PCR; TCRdb's copy keeps in-frame clones and lacks some. The top ten clones hold roughly 6.9% of a sample with some 300,000 clones, roughly 88% of them seen once. V was cut by 0 bases and J by 4 bases, with 8 bases left in between. The CDR3 contains 13 residues. The V gene's germline CDR1 is SGDLS and CDR2 YYNGEE. The TCR originated in a woman aged 25 to 39 who had recovered from COVID-19. This rearrangement joins TRBV9 to TRBJ2-7; D is possibly TRBD2 (5 bases). Sequencing was performed on peripheral blood. This CDR3 reads CASSVVSGYEQYF. CDR3 bases: TGTGCCAGCAGCGTAGTATCGGGATACGAGCAGTACTTC. Looking up the rest from reference TRBV9 and TRBJ2-7 gives the full variable domain: DSGVTQTPKHLITATGQRVTLRCSPRSGDLSVYWYQQSLDQGLQFLIQYYNGEERAKGNILERFSAQQFPDLHSELNLSSLELGDSALYFCASSVVSGYEQYFGPGTRLTVT.